Following are 30 T cell receptor beta chains from one sample sequenced in a study of CD8 T cells in ankylosing spondylitis. Study conclusions and caveats: Typical of ankylosing spondylitis blood, it appeared, was a TCR beta motif of under 10 highly homologous variants.

Their antigens are not known. Each CDR3 protein gets one entry after TCRdb re-called the 5' RACE reads with MiXCR. The data show over 600,000 distinct CDR3 sequences, 15% to 20% seen once. What was sequenced was blood, either unsorted or a sorted T cell fraction (not recorded which). All receptors derive from a male donor with ankylosing spondylitis.

This clonotype has a handful of counts. This chain links TRBV14 with TRBJ1-1; the match to TRBD1 covers 7 bases. CDR3 length: 14 amino acids. With 6 bases clipped from V and 1 base from J, the junction kept 5 bases outside the gene matches. CDR1 is SGHDN and CDR2 is FVKESK in the germline V gene. The CDR3 region is CASRTTGPNTEAFF. The CDR3 DNA sequence: TGTGCCAGCAGGACGACAGGGCCGAACACTGAAGCTTTCTTT.

The rearrangement joins TRBV4-2 to TRBJ2-7; perhaps D is TRBD1 or TRBD2 (6 bases each). The CDR3 loop spans 16 amino acids. The germline CDR1 and CDR2 sequences are LGHNA and YNFKEQ. V was shortened by 0 bases and J by 2 bases, with 14 bases between the two germline ends. The CDR3 DNA reads TGTGCCAGCAGCCAAGAGTTAGGAGGGGACACCTACGAGCAGTACTTC. Encoded protein: CASSQELGGDTYEQYF.

V gene TRBV2 combines with J gene TRBJ2-5; D is ambiguous. Germline CDR1 SNHLY, CDR2 FYNNEI. Deletions cut 7 bases from V and 5 bases from J, with 11 bases between. The CDR3 has 12 residues. The CDR3 protein is CASTADGETQYF. In DNA form, the CDR3 reads TGTGCCAGCACGGCAGACGGGGAGACCCAGTACTTC.

V is TRBV19 and J is TRBJ1-1; D not certain. The germline V gene has CDR1 LNHDA and CDR2 SQIVND (reference sequence). The CDR3 is 15 amino acids. Trimming shortened V by 5 bases and J by 0 bases, and 13 bases separated the two germline ends. The CDR3 DNA reads TGTGCCAGTAGTCCCTACGGGAACGTGAACACTGAAGCTTTCTTT. This translates into CASSPYGNVNTEAFF.

The chain is built from TRBV11-3 and TRBJ2-3, with TRBD2 matching 8 bases. The CDR3 is 14 residues long. Germline V gene lookup returns CDR1 SGHNT and CDR2 YENEEA. The junction had 9 bases not matched to a gene; V was cut back by 9 bases and J by 4 bases. The CDR3 here is CASLKEAGADTQYF. The CDR3 DNA reads TGTGCCAGTCTCAAAGAAGCGGGGGCAGATACGCAGTATTTT.

To note about this clonotype: A junction end diverges from the germline sequence, so it may reflect a read error. The gene calls are TRBV7-7 and TRBJ2-1, with TRBD2 matching 7 bases. Germline V gene sequence: CDR1 SSHAT, CDR2 FNYEAQ (reference sequence). CDR3 length equals 15 residues. The CDR3, as DNA: TGTGCTAGCAGCTTAGGTCAGGGAGGGGTCAATGAGCAGTTCTTC. Protein product: CASSLGQGGVNEQFF.

The chain recombines TRBV7-8 with TRBJ1-2; D is undetermined. The length of the CDR3 is 15 residues. Trimming removed 2 bases from V and 0 bases from J, with 10 bases in between. Germline V gene sequence: CDR1 SGHVS, CDR2 FQNEAQ. CDR3 residues: CASSLIQPSNYGYTF. As DNA, the CDR3 is TGTGCCAGCAGCTTAATTCAGCCTTCTAACTATGGCTACACCTTC. The full variable domain, with the rest looked up from reference TRBV7-8 and TRBJ1-2, is GAGVSQSPRYKVAKRGQDVALRCDPISGHVSLFWYQQALGQGPEFLTYFQNEAQLDKSGLPSDRFFAERPEGSVSTLKIQRTQQEDSAVYLCASSLIQPSNYGYTFGSGTRLTVV.

The chain uses TRBV24-1 and TRBJ2-5, with D unresolved. Looked up from germline, CDR1 is KGHDR and CDR2 is SFDVKD. There are 15 residues in the CDR3. The germline V and J ends were trimmed by 3 bases and 5 bases, with 15 bases remaining between them. CDR3: CATSDLIEERETQYF. The CDR3 DNA is TGTGCCACCAGTGATCTGATAGAGGAACGCGAGACCCAGTACTTC.

The CDR3 region is CASSSLGHQPQHF. CDR3 nucleotides: TGTGCCAGCAGTTCGTTGGGACATCAGCCCCAGCATTTT. The chain combines TRBV27 with TRBJ1-5; weak D call: TRBD1 (5 bases). The CDR3 loop spans 13 amino acids. Trimming removed 4 bases at V and 5 bases at J, with 9 bases between. Germline V gene sequence: CDR1 MNHEY, CDR2 SMNVEV (reference sequence).

This chain links TRBV12-3 or TRBV12-4 with TRBJ1-5; D might be TRBD1 (5 bases). Between the trimmed V and J ends, which lost 6 bases and 3 bases, there was a span of 12 bases. The CDR3 contains 14 residues. The DNA of the CDR3 is TGTGCCAGCAGATATGACAGTGACAATCAGCCCCAGCATTTT. Its translation is CASRYDSDNQPQHF.

This clonotype has a count of ten or more. Without the conserved terminal phenylalanine or tryptophan, this CDR3 likely stems from a read error. It is unclear where the CDR3 begins or ends on the DNA, so no DNA is shown, and the CDR3 is as TCRdb lists it. The chain has TRBV29-1 and TRBJ2-3; TRBD1, the D gene given by the table, was not confirmed from the DNA. The germline CDR1 and CDR2 sequences are SQVTM and ANQGSEA. From its first to its last residue, the CDR3 has 11 amino acids. CDR3 protein: CSVEEGDGGKT.

This clonotype was observed a handful of times. The V call is TRBV20-1, the J call TRBJ2-2; maybe TRBD1 (6 bases). The CDR3 runs to 18 residues. Germline lookup yields CDR1 DFQATT and CDR2 SNEGSKA (reference sequence). Trimming took 0 bases from V and 7 from J, leaving 24 bases between them. As DNA, the CDR3 is TGCAGTGCTAGAGAGCATGGGGACACCGCCTTTCTCGGCGGGGAGCTGTTTTTT. It is translated as CSAREHGDTAFLGGELFF.

V usage is TRBV5-1 and J usage is TRBJ2-1, with D possibly being TRBD2 (6 bases). Germline V gives CDR1 SGHRS, CDR2 YFSETQ. Trimming cost V 1 base and J 5 bases, with 13 bases left between them. There are 15 residues in the CDR3. For the CDR3, the DNA is TGCGCCAGCAGCTTGTCGGACCGGGAGCACAATGAGCAGTTCTTC. Its translation: CASSLSDREHNEQFF.

This clonotype has more than one count but fewer than ten. The V and J genes are TRBV18 and TRBJ2-1; weak D call: TRBD1 (6 bases). Trimming removed 3 bases at V and 3 bases at J, with 9 bases between. Looked up from germline, CDR1 is KGHSH and CDR2 is LQKENI. CDR3 length equals 14 residues. CDR3 residues: CASSPTGLYNEQFF. The CDR3 nucleotides read TGTGCCAGCTCACCTACAGGGCTCTACAATGAGCAGTTCTTC.

This clonotype was observed a handful of times. J is TRBJ2-7 and V is TRBV20-1; TRBD2 is a possible D gene (5 bases). The V end was cut by 5 bases, the J end by 7 bases, with 12 bases between. The CDR3 spans 11 residues. The germline CDR1 and CDR2 sequences are DFQATT and SNEGSKA (reference sequence). CDR3 sequence (DNA): TGCAGTGCTCGAGGGCTAGCAGAGCAGTACTTC. Residues: CSARGLAEQYF.

The V call is TRBV7-9, the J call TRBJ2-3; D may match TRBD1 or TRBD2 (5 bases each). CDR1 and CDR2 (germline): SEHNR, FQNEAQ (reference sequence). V was trimmed by 1 base and J by 2 bases, leaving 10 bases between them. There are 15 residues in the CDR3. In DNA form, the CDR3 reads TGTGCCAGCAGCTTAGGGGGACCAAACACAGATACGCAGTATTTT. This gives the protein CASSLGGPNTDTQYF.

This clonotype was seen a few times. The V gene is TRBV20-1, the J gene TRBJ1-4; 9 bases are shared with TRBD1. The CDR3 runs to 15 residues. Unmatched junction bases numbered 9, after V lost 3 bases and J lost 7 bases. Germline V gene lookup returns CDR1 DFQATT and CDR2 SNEGSKA (reference sequence). CDR3 residues: CSASDPGQGSEKLFF. CDR3 in DNA: TGCAGTGCTAGCGACCCGGGACAGGGAAGTGAAAAACTGTTTTTT.

This clonotype was observed a handful of times. The chain carries TRBV6-1 and TRBJ1-6, with D unclear. Trimming took 3 bases from V and 12 from J, leaving 9 bases between them. The CDR3 runs to 12 residues. Germline V gene sequence: CDR1 MNHNS, CDR2 SASEGT. DNA for the CDR3: TGTGCCAGCAGTGACGTGGGTAAACCCCTCCACTTT. This gives the protein CASSDVGKPLHF.

A word on this clonotype: This may arise from a read error, as a much more abundant clone is one base away. The genes are TRBV5-6 and TRBJ2-3; D is perhaps TRBD1 (6 bases). The CDR3 covers 14 residues. The V end lost 6 bases, the J end lost 0 bases, and 11 bases lay between the germline ends. CDR1 is SGHDT and CDR2 is YYEEEE in the germline V gene. This chain's CDR3 is CASNPGHSTDTQYF. The CDR3 region has the DNA TGTGCCAGCAATCCGGGACATAGCACAGATACGCAGTATTTT.

This clonotype was seen a few times. CDR3 nucleotide sequence: TGTGCCAGCAGCTTAGTTTGGTCTGATACGCAGTATTTT. It encodes CASSLVWSDTQYF. The rearrangement links TRBV7-3 to TRBJ2-3; no reliable D call. CDR1 is SGHTA and CDR2 is FQGTGA in the germline V gene. The CDR3 totals 13 residues. V was pared by 2 bases and J by 6 bases, with 9 bases between.

There are many counts of this clonotype. V usage is TRBV6-6 and J usage is TRBJ2-1; D is unclear. CDR1 and CDR2 from the germline V gene are MNHNY and SVGAGI (reference sequence). This CDR3 is 12 amino acids long. Trimming pared 8 bases from V and 5 bases from J, leaving 10 bases between. CDR3 region: CASSPVDNEQFF. The CDR3 DNA follows: TGTGCCAGCTCTCCCGTAGACAATGAGCAGTTCTTC.

The chain couples TRBV4-3 to TRBJ2-7; 7 bases align to TRBD2. V gave up 0 bases and J gave up 4 bases; unmatched junction bases: 6. This CDR3 comprises 15 residues. The germline V gene encodes CDR1 LGHNA and CDR2 YSLEER. The CDR3 DNA follows: TGCGCCAGCAGCCAAGATTTACCAGCGGGATACGAGCAGTACTTC. This encodes CASSQDLPAGYEQYF.

CDR3 coding DNA: TGTGCCAGCAGCCACCCCTGGATGGGGGGTGGCTACACCTTC. This translates into CASSHPWMGGGYTF. This chain joins TRBV12-3 or TRBV12-4 and TRBJ1-2, with D perhaps TRBD1 (5 bases). The V gene lost 6 bases and the J gene lost 7 bases, with 18 bases spanning the gap. This CDR3 has 14 amino acids.

This clonotype showed up many times. The rearrangement links TRBV12-3 or TRBV12-4 to TRBJ2-2; D unresolved. There are 14 residues in the CDR3. The ends were cut back, 10 bases at V and 2 bases at J, with 14 bases in the middle. DNA of the CDR3: TGTGCCACCTTCGGGCCCGAAAACACCGGGGAGCTGTTTTTT. Its translation: CATFGPENTGELFF.

There are a few counts of this clonotype. The chain links TRBV6-5 to TRBJ1-4, with TRBD1 as a possible D gene (6 bases). The CDR3 runs 13 residues. Looked up from germline, CDR1 is MNHEY and CDR2 is SVGAGI. The ends were cut back, 2 bases at V and 9 bases at J, with 10 bases in the middle. The CDR3 loop is CASSYDTGKKLFF. The CDR3 DNA reads as TGTGCCAGCAGTTACGATACAGGGAAAAAACTGTTTTTT.

The sample holds a few counts of this clonotype. The V call is TRBV10-3, the J call TRBJ1-2, with D tentatively TRBD1 (5 bases). This CDR3 contains 13 residues. Germline V gene lookup returns CDR1 ENHRY and CDR2 SYGVKD. Between the trimmed V and J ends, which lost 5 bases and 2 bases, there was a span of 9 bases. The CDR3 sequence: CAISRDGNYGYTF. In nucleotides, the CDR3 is TGTGCCATCAGTAGGGACGGGAACTATGGCTACACCTTC.

This clonotype was picked up a small number of times. CDR3 in amino acids: CASSPRQGGEYNEQFF. CDR3 bases: TGTGCCAGCAGCCCCCGACAGGGGGGGGAGTACAATGAGCAGTTCTTC. The J gene is TRBJ2-1, the V gene TRBV7-6; 9 bases agree with TRBD1. Germline CDR1 and CDR2: SGHVS and FNYEAQ. With V trimmed by 5 bases and J by 4 bases, 9 bases remained unmatched. This CDR3 comprises 16 residues.

The chain joins TRBV2 to TRBJ2-7; D unclear. In germline, CDR1 is SNHLY, CDR2 FYNNEI. The V end lost 0 bases, the J end lost 5 bases, and 11 bases lay between the germline ends. This CDR3 contains 14 residues. The CDR3 sequence is CASSEAAGDDEQYF. The CDR3 DNA reads as TGTGCCAGCAGTGAAGCCGCAGGTGACGACGAGCAGTACTTC.

The chain combines TRBV25-1 with TRBJ1-1, with 7 positions matching TRBD1. V lost 2 bases to trimming and J lost 1 base; unmatched junction nucleotides: 4. Germline CDR1 is MGHDK and CDR2 is SYGVNS. The CDR3 runs 15 residues. The CDR3 sequence: CASSEEQGRNTEAFF. In nucleotides, the CDR3 is TGTGCCAGCAGTGAAGAACAGGGGCGGAACACTGAAGCTTTCTTT.

This clonotype was counted once. The chain joins TRBV14 to TRBJ2-1; 8 bases match TRBD2. CDR3 length equals 16 residues. The junction had 4 bases not matched to a gene; V was cut back by 1 base and J by 2 bases. Looked up from germline, CDR1 is SGHDN and CDR2 is FVKESK. The CDR3 sequence is CASSQGSGGAYNEQFF. DNA for the CDR3: TGTGCCAGCAGCCAAGGGTCGGGGGGGGCCTACAATGAGCAGTTCTTC.